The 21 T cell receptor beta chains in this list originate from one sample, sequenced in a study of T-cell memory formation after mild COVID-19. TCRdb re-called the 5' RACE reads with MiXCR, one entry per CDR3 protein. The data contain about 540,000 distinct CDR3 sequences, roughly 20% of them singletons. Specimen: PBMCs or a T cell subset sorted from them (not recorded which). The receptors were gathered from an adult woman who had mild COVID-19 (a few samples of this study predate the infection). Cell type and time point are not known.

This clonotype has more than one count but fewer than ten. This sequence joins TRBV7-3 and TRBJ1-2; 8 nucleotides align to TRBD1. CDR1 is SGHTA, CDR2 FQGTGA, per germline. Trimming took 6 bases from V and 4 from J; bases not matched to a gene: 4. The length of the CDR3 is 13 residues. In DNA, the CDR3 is TGTGCCAGCAGTGAAGGGACAGGCTATGGCTACACCTTC. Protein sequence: CASSEGTGYGYTF.

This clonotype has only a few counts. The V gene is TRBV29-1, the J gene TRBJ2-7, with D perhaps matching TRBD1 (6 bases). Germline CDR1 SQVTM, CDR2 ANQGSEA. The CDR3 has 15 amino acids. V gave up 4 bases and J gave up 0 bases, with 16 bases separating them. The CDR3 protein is CSVVPGTSSSYEQYF. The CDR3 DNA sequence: TGCAGCGTTGTTCCCGGGACATCGAGCTCCTACGAGCAGTACTTC.

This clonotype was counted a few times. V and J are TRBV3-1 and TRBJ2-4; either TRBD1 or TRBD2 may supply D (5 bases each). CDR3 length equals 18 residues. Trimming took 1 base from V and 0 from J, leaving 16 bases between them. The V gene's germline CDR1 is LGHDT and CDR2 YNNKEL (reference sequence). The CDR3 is CASSQGGKFGKAKNIQYF. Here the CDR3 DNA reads TGTGCCAGCAGCCAAGGGGGGAAGTTCGGCAAAGCCAAAAACATTCAGTACTTC.

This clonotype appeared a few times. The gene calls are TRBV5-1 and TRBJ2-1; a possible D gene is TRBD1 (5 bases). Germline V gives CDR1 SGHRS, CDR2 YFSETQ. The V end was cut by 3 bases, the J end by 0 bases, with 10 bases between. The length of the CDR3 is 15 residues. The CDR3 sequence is CASSYPGISYNEQFF. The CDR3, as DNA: TGCGCCAGCAGCTATCCAGGGATCTCCTACAATGAGCAGTTCTTC.

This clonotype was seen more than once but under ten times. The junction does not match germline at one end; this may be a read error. CDR3 protein: CASSLGEGATGELFF. The CDR3 DNA follows: TGTGCCAGCAGCTTAGGGGAGGGGGCAACCGGGGAGCTGTTTTTT. The chain links TRBV12-3 or TRBV12-4 to TRBJ2-2, with D perhaps matching TRBD1 or TRBD2 (7 bases each). There are 15 residues in the CDR3.

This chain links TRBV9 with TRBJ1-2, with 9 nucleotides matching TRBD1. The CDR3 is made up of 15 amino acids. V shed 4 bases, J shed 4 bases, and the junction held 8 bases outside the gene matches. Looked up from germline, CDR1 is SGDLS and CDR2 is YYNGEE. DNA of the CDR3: TGTGCCAGCAGCACTTCCGGGACAGGGTCCTATGGCTACACCTTC. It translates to CASSTSGTGSYGYTF.

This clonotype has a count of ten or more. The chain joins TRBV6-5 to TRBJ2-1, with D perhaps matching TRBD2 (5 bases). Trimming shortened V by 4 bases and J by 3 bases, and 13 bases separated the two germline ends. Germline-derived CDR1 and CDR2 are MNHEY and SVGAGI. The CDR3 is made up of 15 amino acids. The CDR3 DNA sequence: TGTGCCAGCAGTTCCCCTGCCGGGAACTACAATGAGCAGTTCTTC. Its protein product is CASSSPAGNYNEQFF.

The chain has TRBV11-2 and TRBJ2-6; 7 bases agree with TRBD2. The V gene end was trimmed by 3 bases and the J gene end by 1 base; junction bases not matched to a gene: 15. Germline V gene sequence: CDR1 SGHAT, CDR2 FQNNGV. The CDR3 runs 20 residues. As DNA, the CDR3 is TGTGCCAGCAGCTTCCGTCGGACGGGAGGTCCGGATTCTGGGGCCAACGTCCTGACTTTC. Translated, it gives CASSFRRTGGPDSGANVLTF. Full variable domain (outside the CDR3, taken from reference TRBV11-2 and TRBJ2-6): EAGVAQSPRYKIIEKRQSVAFWCNPISGHATLYWYQQILGQGPKLLIQFQNNGVVDDSQLPKDRFSAERLKGVDSTLKIQPAKLEDSAVYLCASSFRRTGGPDSGANVLTFGAGSRLTVL.

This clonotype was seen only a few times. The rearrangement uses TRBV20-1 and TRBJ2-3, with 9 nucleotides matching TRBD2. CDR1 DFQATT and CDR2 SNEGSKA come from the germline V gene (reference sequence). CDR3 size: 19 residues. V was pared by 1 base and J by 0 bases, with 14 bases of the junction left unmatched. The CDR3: CSARVGGAGGLSSTDTQYF. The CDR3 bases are TGCAGTGCTAGAGTCGGTGGAGCGGGGGGCCTCTCGAGCACAGATACGCAGTATTTT.

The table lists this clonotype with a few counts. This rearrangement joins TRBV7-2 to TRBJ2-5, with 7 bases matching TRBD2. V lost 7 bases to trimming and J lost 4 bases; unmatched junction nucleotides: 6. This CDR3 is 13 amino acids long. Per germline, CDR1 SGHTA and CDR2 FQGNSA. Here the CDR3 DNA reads TGTGCCAGCACGGGAGGAGGGTCAGAGACCCAGTACTTC. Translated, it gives CASTGGGSETQYF.

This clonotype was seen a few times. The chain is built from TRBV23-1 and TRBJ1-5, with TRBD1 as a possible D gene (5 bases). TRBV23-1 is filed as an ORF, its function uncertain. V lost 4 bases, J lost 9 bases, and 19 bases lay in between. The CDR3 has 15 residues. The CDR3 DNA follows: TGCGCCAGCAGTCCGGAGGGGCCGCGGATAGGGCCCCAGCATTTT. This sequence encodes CASSPEGPRIGPQHF.

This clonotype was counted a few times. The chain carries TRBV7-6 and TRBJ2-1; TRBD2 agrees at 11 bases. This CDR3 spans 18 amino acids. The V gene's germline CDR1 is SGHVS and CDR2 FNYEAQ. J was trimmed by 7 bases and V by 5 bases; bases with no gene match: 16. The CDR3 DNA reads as TGTGCCAGCAGCCCCTCGATTAGCGGGGGGGCCTCTTATAATGAGCAGTTCTTC. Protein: CASSPSISGGASYNEQFF.

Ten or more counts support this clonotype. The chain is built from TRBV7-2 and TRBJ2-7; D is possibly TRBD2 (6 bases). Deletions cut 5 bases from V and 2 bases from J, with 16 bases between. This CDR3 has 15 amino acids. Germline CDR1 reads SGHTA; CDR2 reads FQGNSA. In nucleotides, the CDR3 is TGTGCCAGCAGCCAGACACCACCGGGAGCCTACGAGCAGTACTTC. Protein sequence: CASSQTPPGAYEQYF.

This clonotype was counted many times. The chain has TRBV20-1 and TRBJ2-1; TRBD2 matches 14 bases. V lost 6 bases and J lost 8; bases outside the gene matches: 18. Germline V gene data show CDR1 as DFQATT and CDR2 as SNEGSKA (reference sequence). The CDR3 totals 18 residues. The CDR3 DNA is TGCAGTGCCACCCAGCCCGGGACTAGCGGGGGCTGGTCGGATGAGCAGTTCTTC. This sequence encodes CSATQPGTSGGWSDEQFF.

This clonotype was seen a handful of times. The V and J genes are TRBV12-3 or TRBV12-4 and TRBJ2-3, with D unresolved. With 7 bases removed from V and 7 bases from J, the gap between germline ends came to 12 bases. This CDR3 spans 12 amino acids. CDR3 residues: CASMLIGNTQYF. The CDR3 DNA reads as TGTGCCAGCATGTTAATTGGGAATACGCAGTATTTT.

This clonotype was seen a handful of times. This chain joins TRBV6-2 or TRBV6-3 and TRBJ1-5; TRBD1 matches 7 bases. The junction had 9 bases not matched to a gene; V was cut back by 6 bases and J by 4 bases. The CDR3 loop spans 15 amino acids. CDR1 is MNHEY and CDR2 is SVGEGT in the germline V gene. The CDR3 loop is CASRGTGVRNQPQHF. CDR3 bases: TGTGCCAGCAGGGGCACAGGGGTACGAAATCAGCCCCAGCATTTT.

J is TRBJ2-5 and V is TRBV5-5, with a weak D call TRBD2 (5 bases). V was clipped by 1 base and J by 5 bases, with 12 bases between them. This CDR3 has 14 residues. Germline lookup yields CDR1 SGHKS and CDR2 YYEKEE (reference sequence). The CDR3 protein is CASSLLGSHETQYF. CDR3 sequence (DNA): TGTGCCAGCAGCTTGCTGGGGAGTCACGAGACCCAGTACTTC.

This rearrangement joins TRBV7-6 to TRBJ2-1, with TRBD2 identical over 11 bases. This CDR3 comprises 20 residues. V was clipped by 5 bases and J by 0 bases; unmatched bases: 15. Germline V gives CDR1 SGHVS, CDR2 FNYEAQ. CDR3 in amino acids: CASSPGLAVIRWGSYNEQFF. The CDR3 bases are TGTGCCAGCAGCCCGGGACTAGCGGTAATAAGGTGGGGCTCCTACAATGAGCAGTTCTTC. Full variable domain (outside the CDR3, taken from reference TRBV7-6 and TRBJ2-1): GAGVSQSPRYKVTKRGQDVALRCDPISGHVSLYWYRQALGQGPEFLTYFNYEAQQDKSGLPNDRFSAERPEGSISTLTIQRTEQRDSAMYRCASSPGLAVIRWGSYNEQFFGPGTRLTVL.

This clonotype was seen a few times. The CDR3 DNA sequence: TGCGCCAGCAAAATCCTGCTAGCGGGGGGGCACCCTCCATATTTT. Amino acid sequence: CASKILLAGGHPPYF. V gene TRBV4-1 combines with J gene TRBJ2-3; 12 bases map to TRBD2. V trimming: 7 bases; J trimming: 15 bases; junction bases outside the gene matches: 17. The V gene's germline CDR1 is MGHRA and CDR2 YSYEKL. CDR3 length equals 15 residues.

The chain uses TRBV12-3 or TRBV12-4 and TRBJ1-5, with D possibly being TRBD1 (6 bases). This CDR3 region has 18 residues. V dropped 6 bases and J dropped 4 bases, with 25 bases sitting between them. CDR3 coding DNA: TGTGCCAGCAGCCCAATTCCAGGGGCCCCCGGTCGGAATCAGCCCCAGCATTTT. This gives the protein CASSPIPGAPGRNQPQHF.

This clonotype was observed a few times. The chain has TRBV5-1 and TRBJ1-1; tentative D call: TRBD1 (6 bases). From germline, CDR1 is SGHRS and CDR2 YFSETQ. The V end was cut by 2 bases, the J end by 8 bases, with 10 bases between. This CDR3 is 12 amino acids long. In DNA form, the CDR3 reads TGCGCCAGCAGCTTAGACAGGAAGGAAGCTTTCTTT. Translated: CASSLDRKEAFF.